This T cell receptor (beta chain) is from a study of tumor-infiltrating lymphocytes in primary liver carcinoma. Across the whole study: Patients underwent resection of primary liver carcinoma.

Remarks on this clonotype: Its specificity is unknown.

General observations from the study: The study found a significantly higher top-250-clone fraction in tumors than in blood (p = 0.039).

Blood RNA was derived from unsorted whole blood, and germline DNA was extracted too. The CDR3 extends over 15 amino acids. Germline CDR1 reads MNHEY; CDR2 reads SVGAGI. The V and J ends lost 5 bases and 4 bases respectively, with 17 bases between them. With a constant-region primer, TCR beta cDNA was made from around 530 ng of total RNA. Libraries for TCR beta were built through three nested multiplex PCR rounds, which together made up a slightly modified ARM-PCR procedure. A C-beta reverse primer and TRBV1-TRBV30 forward primers served in each of the first two PCR rounds, at ten to eleven cycles apiece. TCRdb independently ran MiXCR on the multiplex PCR reads; one entry per CDR3 protein. The sample carries fewer than 400,000 distinct CDR3 sequences, 58% recorded once.

Sequenced input: peripheral blood. The receptor's source is a woman aged 25-40 years with primary liver carcinoma and hepatitis B virus infection. The chain uses TRBV6-5 and TRBJ1-1, with a possible D match to TRBD1 (6 bases). DNA for the CDR3: TGTGCCAGCAGTAGAAACCCGGGACACATCACTGAAGCTTTCTTT. Residues: CASSRNPGHITEAFF.